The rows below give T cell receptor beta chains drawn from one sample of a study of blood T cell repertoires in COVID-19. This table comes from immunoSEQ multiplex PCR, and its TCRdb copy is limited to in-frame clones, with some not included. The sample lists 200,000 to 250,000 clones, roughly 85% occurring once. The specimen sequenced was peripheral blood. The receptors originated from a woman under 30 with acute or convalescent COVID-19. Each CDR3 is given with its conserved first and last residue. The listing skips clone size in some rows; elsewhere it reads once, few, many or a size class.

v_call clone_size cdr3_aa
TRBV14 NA CASSLAGAYNEQFF
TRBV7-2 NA CASSFGLADTGELFF
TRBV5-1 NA CASSLKPGQGAGSPLHF
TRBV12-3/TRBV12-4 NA CASSFFPSTAFF
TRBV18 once CASSPRQGARSDTQYF
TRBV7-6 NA CASSLARAGGAYNYGYTF
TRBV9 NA CASSGRTGGSNEKLFF
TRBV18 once CASSPDQVSNSGNTIYF
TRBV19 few CASSRTLRGSPNVVYEQYF
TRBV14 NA CASSRRDRGNEQYF
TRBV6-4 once CASSRTPATNEKLFF
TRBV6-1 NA CASSESRPSEAFF
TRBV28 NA CASSFATADTEAFF
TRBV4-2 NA CASSLPWPGLAGVQVYNEQFF
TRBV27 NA CASSPLGQGVGNSPLHF
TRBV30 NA CAWSFEGGATDTQYF
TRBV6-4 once CASSETLAGGHEQFF
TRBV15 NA CATSRPRQGRTSGNTIYF
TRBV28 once CASSFPSDEQYF
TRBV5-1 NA CASSVGLAGGPSTGELFF
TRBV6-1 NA CASNDFTGTRVNEQFF
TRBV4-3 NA CASSHMGIPGANVLTF
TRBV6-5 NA CASKDRATDTQYF
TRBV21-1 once CASSNSHRDSYGYTF
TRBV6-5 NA CASSYERARGSGELFF
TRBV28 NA CASKTGAVGYTF
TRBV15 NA CATSRVKGGLNEQFF
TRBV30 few CAWSGQGNQPQHF
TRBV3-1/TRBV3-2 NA CASSQTDRANEKLFF
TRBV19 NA CASSIREGYYEQYF
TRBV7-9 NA CASRPSSGIASGANVLTF
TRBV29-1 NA CSVHGQDQETQYF
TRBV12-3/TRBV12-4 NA CASSPQGYSPLHF
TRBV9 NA CASSRDSLHEQYF
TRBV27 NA CASSLFRDRGVDTQYF
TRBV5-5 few CASSFRTTGTYNSPLHF
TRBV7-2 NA CASSRGGGRAPDTQYF
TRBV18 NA CASSTGQGNTEAFF
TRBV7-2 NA CASSPRLTSRGAGEQYF
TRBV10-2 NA CASGRPNTGELFF
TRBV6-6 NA CASRDPGGTYF
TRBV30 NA CAWGTGPITIYF
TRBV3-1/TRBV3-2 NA CASSQVPNSGIQYF
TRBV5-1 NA CASSLEGTSPYNEQFF
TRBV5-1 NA CASSLASGDTEAFF
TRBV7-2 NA CASSLNGIGLASGANVLTF
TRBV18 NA CASSPVGQYRQPQHF
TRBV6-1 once CASTIPGARSYEQYF
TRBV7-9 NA CASSLVSGNNEQFF
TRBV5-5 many CASSTGGGELFF
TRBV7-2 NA CASSLDRSGGPWNEQFF